The TCR beta chain described here comes from a study of blood T cell repertoires in COVID-19. Across the whole study: The United States, Italy and Spain supplied acute and convalescent COVID-19 samples.

V lost 3 bases and J 2 bases, leaving 16 bases between the germline ends. The length of the CDR3 is 16 residues. The germline CDR1 and CDR2 sequences are LGHNA and YSLEER. Profiling relied on immunoSEQ multiplex PCR, and the TCRdb table lists in-frame clones only, not all of them. The data show fewer than 80,000 clones, 92% seen once. This TCR was sampled from a human donor in a cohort sampled during active COVID-19. Material: peripheral blood. The V and J genes are TRBV4-3 and TRBJ1-2; a possible D gene is TRBD1 (5 bases). CDR3 protein: CASSQEYRSSNYGYTF. CDR3 coding DNA: TGCGCCAGCAGCCAGGAATACAGGTCCTCCAACTATGGCTACACCTTC.